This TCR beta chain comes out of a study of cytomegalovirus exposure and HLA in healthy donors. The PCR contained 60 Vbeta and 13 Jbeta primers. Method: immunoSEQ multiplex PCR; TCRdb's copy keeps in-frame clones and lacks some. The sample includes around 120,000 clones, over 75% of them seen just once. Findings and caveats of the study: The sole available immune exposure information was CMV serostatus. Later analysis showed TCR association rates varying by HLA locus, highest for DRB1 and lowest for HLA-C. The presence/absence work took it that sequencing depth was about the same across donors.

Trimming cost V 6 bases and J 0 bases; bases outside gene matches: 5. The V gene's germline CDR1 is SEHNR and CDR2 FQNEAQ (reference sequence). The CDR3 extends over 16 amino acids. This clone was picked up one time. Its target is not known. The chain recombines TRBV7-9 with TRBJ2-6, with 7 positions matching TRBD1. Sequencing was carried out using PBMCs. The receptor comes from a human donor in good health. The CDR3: CASRVTGRSGANVLTF. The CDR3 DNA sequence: TGTGCCAGCAGGGTGACAGGGCGCTCTGGGGCCAACGTCCTGACTTTC.